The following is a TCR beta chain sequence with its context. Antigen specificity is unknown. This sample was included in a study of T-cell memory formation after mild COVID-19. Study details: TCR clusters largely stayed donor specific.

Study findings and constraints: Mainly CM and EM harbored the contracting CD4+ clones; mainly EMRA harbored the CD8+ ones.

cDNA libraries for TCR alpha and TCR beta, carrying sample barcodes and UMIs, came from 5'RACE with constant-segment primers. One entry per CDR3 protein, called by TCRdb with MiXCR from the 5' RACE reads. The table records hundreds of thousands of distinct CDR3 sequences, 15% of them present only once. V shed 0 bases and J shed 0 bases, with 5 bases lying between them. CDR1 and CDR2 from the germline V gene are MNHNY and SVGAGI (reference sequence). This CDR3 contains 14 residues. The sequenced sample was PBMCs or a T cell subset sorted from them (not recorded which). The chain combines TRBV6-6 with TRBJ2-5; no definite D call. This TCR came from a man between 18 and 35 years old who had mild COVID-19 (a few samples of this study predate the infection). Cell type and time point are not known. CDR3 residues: CASSYSVNQETQYF. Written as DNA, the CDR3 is TGTGCCAGCAGTTACTCGGTGAACCAAGAGACCCAGTACTTC.